These T cell receptor beta chains were read from a single sample in a study of regulatory T cells in long-lasting Graves disease. TCRdb re-called the multiplex PCR reads through MiXCR, storing one row per CDR3 protein. The sample consists of around 250,000 distinct CDR3 sequences, 18% of them appearing once. Sequenced here: peripheral blood mononuclear cells (PBMCs), sampled at new diagnosis, from a patient treated with antithyroid drugs. These receptor sequences come from a female donor with Graves disease. Each CDR3 is given with its conserved first and last residue. The order of the fields is clone size, J gene, D gene, V gene, CDR3 DNA, CDR3 protein. A D gene is named only where the DNA matches it firmly. Where a row states a size, it is once, few, many or the class of an expanded clone; other rows omit it.

few,TRBJ2-7,NA,TRBV7-3,TGTGCCAGCAGCCAAGAATTCCTCAATTACGAGCAGTACTTC,CASSQEFLNYEQYF
NA,TRBJ2-5,TRBD2,TRBV27,TGTGCCAGCAGAGTTAGCGGGAGTCCTTCGGAGACCCAGTACTTC,CASRVSGSPSETQYF
few,TRBJ2-7,NA,TRBV20-1,TGCAGTGCTAGAGACCAGGATTCCTACGAGCAGTACTTC,CSARDQDSYEQYF
many,TRBJ2-7,TRBD2,TRBV20-1,TGCAGTGCGGATCTAGCGGGAGGGACCTACGAGCAGTACTTC,CSADLAGGTYEQYF
many,TRBJ2-7,TRBD1,TRBV7-9,TGTGCCAGCAGCTTGGGACCGGGACAGGGGAACGGAGAGCAGTACTTC,CASSLGPGQGNGEQYF
many,TRBJ2-3,NA,TRBV20-1,TGCAGTGCGATACAAGGGGGAAGCACAGATACGCAGTATTTT,CSAIQGGSTDTQYF
NA,TRBJ1-1,NA,TRBV27,TGTGCCAGCAGTTTATCATACAGGGCCCCTGGAACGGGTTTCACTGAAGCTTTCTTT,CASSLSYRAPGTGFTEAFF
many,TRBJ2-1,TRBD2,TRBV12-5,TGTGCTAGTGGTTTGGGGACTAGCCTCCTGGATGAGCAGTTCTTC,CASGLGTSLLDEQFF
many,TRBJ2-3,NA,TRBV7-6,TGTGCCAGCAGCCCGCCGGGGGTCCCAGATACGCAGTATTTT,CASSPPGVPDTQYF
NA,TRBJ2-3,TRBD2,TRBV15,TGTGCCACCAGCAGCCCCGGGACTAGCGGGAGCACAGATACGCAGTATTTT,CATSSPGTSGSTDTQYF
few,TRBJ2-7,TRBD2,TRBV27,TGTGCCAGCAGTTTAGTAGCGGGAGGGCCGGGCGAGCAGTACTTC,CASSLVAGGPGEQYF
many,TRBJ2-1,NA,TRBV20-1,TGCAGTGCTAGAGATTGGGGGCAGGCCGCTGAGCAGTTCTTC,CSARDWGQAAEQFF
many,TRBJ1-1,NA,TRBV29-1,TGCAGCGTTGAAGGGAGGGGCATGAACACTGAAGCTTTCTTT,CSVEGRGMNTEAFF
NA,TRBJ2-2,TRBD2,TRBV20-1,TGCAGTGCTAGAGATCCACTAGCGGCTCAAACCGGGGAGCTGTTTTTT,CSARDPLAAQTGELFF
NA,TRBJ2-7,TRBD1,TRBV12-3/TRBV12-4,TGTGCCAGCAGATTACAGGGGGCTAATCCCTACGAGCAGTACTTC,CASRLQGANPYEQYF
many,TRBJ2-1,TRBD2,TRBV7-9,TGTGCCAGCGAGCGGGGCGACTACAATGAGCAGTTCTTC,CASERGDYNEQFF
NA,TRBJ1-5,NA,TRBV2,TGTGCCAGCAGGGTGGGGCGGGGGGCCAGAAACAATCAGCCCCAGCATTTT,CASRVGRGARNNQPQHF
many,TRBJ2-1,TRBD2,TRBV11-3,TGTGCCAGCAGCTTAGGGGTGGGGACTAGGGACAATGAGCAGTTCTTC,CASSLGVGTRDNEQFF
many,TRBJ1-1,TRBD1,TRBV12-3/TRBV12-4,TGTGCCAGCAGCCTCAGGGGGGTGAACACTGAAGCTTTCTTT,CASSLRGVNTEAFF
many,TRBJ2-3,NA,TRBV11-2,TGTGCCAGCAGCTTCCTTTCCGGACGGTGGAACACAGATACGCAGTATTTT,CASSFLSGRWNTDTQYF
NA,TRBJ2-5,TRBD2,TRBV20-1,TGCAGTGCTAGACCATTTCCCGGGACTAGCGGGAGGGAGACCCAGTACTTC,CSARPFPGTSGRETQYF
NA,TRBJ2-7,TRBD2,TRBV13,TGTGCCAGCAGCTTACTGACTAGCGGGAATGAGCAGTACTTC,CASSLLTSGNEQYF
NA,TRBJ2-5,NA,TRBV28,TGTGCCAGCAGTCCGACTGCACAAGAGACCCAGTACTTC,CASSPTAQETQYF
NA,TRBJ2-7,TRBD1,TRBV3-1,TGTGCCAGCAGGGATCGGACAGGGGGCTACGAGCAGTACTTC,CASRDRTGGYEQYF
NA,TRBJ1-2,NA,TRBV20-1,TGCAGTGCTGGAGACAGCGACTATGGCTACACCTTC,CSAGDSDYGYTF
once,TRBJ2-3,TRBD2,TRBV11-1,TGTGCCAGCAGCTCATACGGGACTAGCGGGTACACAGATACGCAGTATTTT,CASSSYGTSGYTDTQYF
many,TRBJ2-7,TRBD1,TRBV5-6,TGTGCCAGCAGCTCTGACAGGGGTAACTACGAGCAGTACTTC,CASSSDRGNYEQYF
NA,TRBJ2-3,NA,TRBV7-2,TGTGCCAGCAGGGCAATAGCGGATACGCAGTATTTT,CASRAIADTQYF
many,TRBJ1-5,NA,TRBV19,TGTGCCAGTAGTATAGAGGTCGGTGCCCATCAGCCCCAGCATTTT,CASSIEVGAHQPQHF
many,TRBJ2-7,NA,TRBV5-6,TGTGCCAGCAGTGGCGGTGGGCTAGAAACGCGGGTCTACGAGCAGTACTTC,CASSGGGLETRVYEQYF
many,TRBJ2-1,NA,TRBV29-1,TGCAGCGTTGGGCTGGATGGGGCAGCCTACAATGAGCAGTTCTTC,CSVGLDGAAYNEQFF
many,TRBJ2-3,NA,TRBV12-3/TRBV12-4,TGTGCCAGCAGACCTATCGGACTAACCCCTAGCACAGATACGCAGTATTTT,CASRPIGLTPSTDTQYF
many,TRBJ2-3,TRBD2,TRBV4-3,TGCGCCAGCAGCCTCTTCCCTAGCGGGATGGGGACAGATACGCAGTATTTT,CASSLFPSGMGTDTQYF
many,TRBJ1-5,TRBD1,TRBV28,TGTGCCAGCAGACAGGGGATCGGTCAGCCCCAGCATTTT,CASRQGIGQPQHF
many,TRBJ1-3,NA,TRBV24-1,TGTGCCACGACAGTGTGGGGTACTGGAAACACCATATATTTT,CATTVWGTGNTIYF
many,TRBJ2-5,NA,TRBV19,TGTGCCAGTAGTGACCGGGAGACCGAGACCCAGTACTTC,CASSDRETETQYF
many,TRBJ2-7,TRBD1,TRBV24-1,TGTGCCACCAGTGATTTCAGGGGGAAGCAGTACTTC,CATSDFRGKQYF
many,TRBJ2-5,NA,TRBV18,TGTGCCAGCTCACCATTCTCGCGGGTTTGGGAGACCCAGTACTTC,CASSPFSRVWETQYF
NA,TRBJ1-2,TRBD1,TRBV6-1,TGTGCCAGCAAAGAGGGGGCGATAGTCGGGGGATATGGCTACACCTTC,CASKEGAIVGGYGYTF
many,TRBJ1-2,NA,TRBV15,TGTGCCACCAGCCCCCGGGTGGGGGTGACTAACTATGGCTACACCTTC,CATSPRVGVTNYGYTF
many,TRBJ2-1,NA,TRBV20-1,TGCAGTGCTAGCCTCCGGAGAGACAATGAGCAGTTCTTC,CSASLRRDNEQFF
many,TRBJ1-2,TRBD1,TRBV11-3,TGTGCCAGCAGCGAAGAGGCAGGGGGCTATGGCTACACCTTC,CASSEEAGGYGYTF
NA,TRBJ2-3,TRBD2,TRBV20-1,TGCAGTGCGACTAGCGGGGTAACGGCAGATACGCAGTATTTT,CSATSGVTADTQYF
many,TRBJ2-7,NA,TRBV2,TGTGCCAGCAGTGAAGCCGTCCTAGCCTACGAGCAGTACTTC,CASSEAVLAYEQYF
NA,TRBJ2-5,TRBD2,TRBV7-9,TGTGCCACCCAGTCCAGCGGGAGGGCCGGAGAGACCCAGTACTTC,CATQSSGRAGETQYF
many,TRBJ2-2,TRBD2,TRBV6-1,TGTGCGATCGGGACTATGAACACCGGGGAGCTGTTTTTT,CAIGTMNTGELFF
many,TRBJ2-7,TRBD1,TRBV30,TGTGCCTGGACCCGACAGGGGACGAACTACGAGCAGTACTTC,CAWTRQGTNYEQYF
many,TRBJ2-7,NA,TRBV28,TGTGCCAGCACTAGCCCGACAGGACAGCTCGAGCAGTACTTC,CASTSPTGQLEQYF
many,TRBJ2-1,NA,TRBV6-2/TRBV6-3,TGTGCCAGCAGTTACTCCCGTGAAAAGGGATACAATGAGCAGTTCTTC,CASSYSREKGYNEQFF
many,TRBJ2-1,TRBD1,TRBV7-8,TGTGCCAGCAGCCGGGGGACAGGATCCAATGAGCAGTTCTTC,CASSRGTGSNEQFF
many,TRBJ1-4,TRBD1,TRBV30,TGTGCCTGGAGTAGGGACAGCCAAATGCAAAAACTGTTTTTT,CAWSRDSQMQKLFF
many,TRBJ1-6,NA,TRBV2,TGTGCCAGCAGCTTAGGGGTGGCAAATTCACCCCTCCACTTT,CASSLGVANSPLHF
many,TRBJ2-3,TRBD2,TRBV6-1,TGTGCCAGCAGTCCAACTAGCGGGAGATTCACAGATACGCAGTATTTT,CASSPTSGRFTDTQYF
many,TRBJ2-3,TRBD2,TRBV3-1,TGTGCCAGCGGTGGAGCGGGAGTGGCCACAGATACGCAGTATTTT,CASGGAGVATDTQYF
NA,TRBJ2-1,TRBD2,TRBV18,TGTGCCAGCTCCCCCAGAAACAGCGGGAGTGGGGACAATGAGCAGTTCTTC,CASSPRNSGSGDNEQFF